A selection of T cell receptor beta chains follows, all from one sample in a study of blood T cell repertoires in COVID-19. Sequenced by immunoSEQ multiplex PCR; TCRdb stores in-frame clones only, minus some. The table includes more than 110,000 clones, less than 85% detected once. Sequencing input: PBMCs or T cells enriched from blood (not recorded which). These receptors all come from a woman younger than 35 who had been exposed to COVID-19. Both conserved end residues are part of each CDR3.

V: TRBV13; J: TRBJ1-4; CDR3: CASSYTGTGVEKLFF
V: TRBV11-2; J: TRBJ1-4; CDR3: CASSLASGKLFF
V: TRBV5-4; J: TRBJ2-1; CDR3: CASSLADGRGRNEQFF
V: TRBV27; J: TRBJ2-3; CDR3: CASSLDRPLLGADTQYF
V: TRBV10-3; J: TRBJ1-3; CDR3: CAISSDSSGNTIYF
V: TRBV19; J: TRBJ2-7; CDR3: CASSISGTGRYEQYF
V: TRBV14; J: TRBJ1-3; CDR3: CASSQVSLSGNTIYF
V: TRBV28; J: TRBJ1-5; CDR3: CASSLILGTGEVTSNQPQHF
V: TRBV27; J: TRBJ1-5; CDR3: CASSQLGQAPNQPQHF
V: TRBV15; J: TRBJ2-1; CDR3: CATSRGLAGGPGNEQFF
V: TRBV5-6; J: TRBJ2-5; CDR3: CASSPGQHQETQYF
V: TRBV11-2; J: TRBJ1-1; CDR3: CASSAELNTEAFF
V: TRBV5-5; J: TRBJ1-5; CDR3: CASSLSGQGTQPQHF
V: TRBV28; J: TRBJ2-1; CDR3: CASGPTNYNEQFF
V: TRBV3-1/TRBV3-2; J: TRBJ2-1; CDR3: CASSSGSRTRYEQFF
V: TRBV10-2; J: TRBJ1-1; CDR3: CASSGGGVGSEAFF
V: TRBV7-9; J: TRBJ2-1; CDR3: CASSWRVNEQFF
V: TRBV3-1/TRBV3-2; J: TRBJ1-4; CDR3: CASSRGGGREKLFF
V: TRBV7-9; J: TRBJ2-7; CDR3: CASSFKSPEQYF
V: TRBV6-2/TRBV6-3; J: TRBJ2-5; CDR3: CASSYGSGEETQYF
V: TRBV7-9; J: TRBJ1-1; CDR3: CASSLQGQATEAFF
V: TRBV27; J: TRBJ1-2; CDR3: CASSSWGTGGDGYTF
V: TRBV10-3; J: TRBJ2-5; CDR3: CAISPGQGAGGETQYF
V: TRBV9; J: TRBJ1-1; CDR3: CASSVGTGTAEAFF
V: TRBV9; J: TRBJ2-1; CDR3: CASSVGQEYFNEQFF
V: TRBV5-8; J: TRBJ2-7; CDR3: CASSLVLGTERSYEQYF
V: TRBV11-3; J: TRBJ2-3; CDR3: CASSPHPGSGRSDTQYF
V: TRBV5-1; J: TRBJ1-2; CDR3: CASSLEGYYGYTF
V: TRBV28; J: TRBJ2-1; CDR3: CASTLLAGARLYNEQFF
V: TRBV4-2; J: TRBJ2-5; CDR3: CASSLGGREDSRGTQYF
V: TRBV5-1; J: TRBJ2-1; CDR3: CASSLVASGRENEQFF
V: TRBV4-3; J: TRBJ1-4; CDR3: CASSQSGGPEKLFF
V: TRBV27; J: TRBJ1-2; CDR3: CASSSNRGRVVGYTF
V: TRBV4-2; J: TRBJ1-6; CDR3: CASSQRPGQGAENSPLHF
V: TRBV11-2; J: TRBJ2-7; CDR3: CASSLEADEQYF
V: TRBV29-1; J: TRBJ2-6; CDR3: CSVDGTGGSGANVLTF
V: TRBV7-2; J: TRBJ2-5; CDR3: CASSLQRQETQYF
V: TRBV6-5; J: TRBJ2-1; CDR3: CASSFKHNEQFF
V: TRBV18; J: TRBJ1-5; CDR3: CASSPLGQGVNQPQHF
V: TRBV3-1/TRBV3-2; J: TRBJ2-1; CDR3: CASSPIAGAYNEQFF
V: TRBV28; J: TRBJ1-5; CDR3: CASSVVTGSNQPQHF
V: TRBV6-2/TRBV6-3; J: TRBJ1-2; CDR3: CASSFQDRDFLTF
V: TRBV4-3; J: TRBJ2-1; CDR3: CASSQDTGVNEQFF
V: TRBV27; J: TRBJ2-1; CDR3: CASSRGNEQFF
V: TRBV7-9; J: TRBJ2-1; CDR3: CASSHTGLAGNEQFF
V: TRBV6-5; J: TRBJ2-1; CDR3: CASSYSASYNEQFF
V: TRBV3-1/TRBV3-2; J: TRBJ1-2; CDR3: CASRGLGTGSYGYTF
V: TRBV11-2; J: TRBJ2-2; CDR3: CASSSLYTGGAPFGELFF
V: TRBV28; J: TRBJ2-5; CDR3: CASRLPVQETQYF
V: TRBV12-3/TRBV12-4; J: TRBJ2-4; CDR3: CATSTGKNIQYF